This T cell receptor beta chain is from a study of shared clonotypes between healthy human individuals. Study information: With ages of 18 to 49, the donors were a couple of women and three men.

Donors were Caucasian adults residing in Nashville, Tennessee, USA. Regarding this clone: Antigen: not known.

Several immunoSEQ plates held equal portions of the genomic DNA taken from each subset. Clones were sequenced by immunoSEQ multiplex PCR, and TCRdb holds only the in-frame ones, with some missing. The sample shows about 990,000 clones, about four fifths of them seen only once. Study outcomes and limitations: Roughly 4.6% of naive CD4 clonotypes were common to a handful of donors.

The sequence came from a man between 18 and 35 years old in good health. Some clones in this sample may be carry-over from other donors' samples. The sample taken for sequencing was memory CD4+ T cells from PBMCs. The subset here: CD45RA-negative fraction.

The CDR3 is CASVQGRTDTQYF. CDR3 nucleotide sequence: TGTGCCAGCGTACAGGGGAGGACAGATACGCAGTATTTT. The chain has TRBV6-1 and TRBJ2-3; TRBD1 is a possible D gene (7 bases). Germline V lookup: CDR1 MNHNS, CDR2 SASEGT. The CDR3 loop spans 13 amino acids. Trimming removed 8 bases from V and 3 bases from J, with 12 bases in between.